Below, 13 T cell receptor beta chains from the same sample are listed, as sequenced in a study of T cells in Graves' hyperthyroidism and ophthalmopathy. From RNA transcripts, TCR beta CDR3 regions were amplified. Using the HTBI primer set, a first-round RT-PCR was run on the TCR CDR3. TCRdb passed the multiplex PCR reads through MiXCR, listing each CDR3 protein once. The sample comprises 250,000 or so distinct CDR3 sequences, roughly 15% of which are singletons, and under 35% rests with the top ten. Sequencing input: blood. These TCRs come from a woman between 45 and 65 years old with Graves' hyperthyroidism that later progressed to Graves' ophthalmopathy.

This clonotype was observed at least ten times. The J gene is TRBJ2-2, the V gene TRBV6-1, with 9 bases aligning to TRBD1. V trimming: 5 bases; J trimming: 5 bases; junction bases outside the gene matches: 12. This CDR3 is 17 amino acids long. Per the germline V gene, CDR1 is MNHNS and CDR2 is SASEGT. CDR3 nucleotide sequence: TGTGCCAGCAGTACCGGTGACAGGGGGAGCTGGACCGGGGAGCTGTTTTTT. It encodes CASSTGDRGSWTGELFF.

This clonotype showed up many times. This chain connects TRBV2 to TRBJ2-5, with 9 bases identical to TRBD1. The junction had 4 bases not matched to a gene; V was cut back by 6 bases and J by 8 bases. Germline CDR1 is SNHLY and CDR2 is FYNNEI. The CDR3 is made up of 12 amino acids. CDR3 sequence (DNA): TGTGCCAGCAGCGTGGACAGGGGAACCCAGTACTTC. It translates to CASSVDRGTQYF. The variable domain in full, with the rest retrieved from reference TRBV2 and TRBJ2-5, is EPEVTQTPSHQVTQMGQEVILRCVPISNHLYFYWYRQILGQKVEFLVSFYNNEISEKSEIFDDQFSVERPDGSNFTLKIRSTKLEDSAMYFCASSVDRGTQYFGPGTRLLVL.

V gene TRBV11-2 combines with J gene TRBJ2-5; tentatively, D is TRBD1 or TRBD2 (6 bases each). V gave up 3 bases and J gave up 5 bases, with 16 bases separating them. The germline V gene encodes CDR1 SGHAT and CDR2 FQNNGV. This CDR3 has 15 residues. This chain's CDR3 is CASSFLGGGRETQYF. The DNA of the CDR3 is TGTGCCAGCAGCTTTCTAGGAGGGGGACGTGAGACCCAGTACTTC.

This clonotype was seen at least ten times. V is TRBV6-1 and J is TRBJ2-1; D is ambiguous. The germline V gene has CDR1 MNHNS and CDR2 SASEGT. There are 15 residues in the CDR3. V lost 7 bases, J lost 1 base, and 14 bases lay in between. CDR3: CASTTLVRSYNEQFF. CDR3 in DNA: TGTGCCAGCACCACGCTGGTACGGTCCTACAATGAGCAGTTCTTC.

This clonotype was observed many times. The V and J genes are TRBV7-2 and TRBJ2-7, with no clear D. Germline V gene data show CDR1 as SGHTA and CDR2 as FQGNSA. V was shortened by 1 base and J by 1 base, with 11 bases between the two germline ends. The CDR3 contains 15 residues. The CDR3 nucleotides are TGTGCCAGCAGCTTAGTTCCGGATAGTTCCTACGAGCAGTACTTC. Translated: CASSLVPDSSYEQYF.

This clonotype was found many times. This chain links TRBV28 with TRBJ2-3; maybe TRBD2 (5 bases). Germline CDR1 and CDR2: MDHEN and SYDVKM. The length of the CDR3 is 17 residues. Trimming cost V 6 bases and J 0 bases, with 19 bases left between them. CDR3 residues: CASSLLSDRDSTDTQYF. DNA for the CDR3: TGTGCCAGCAGCCTCTTATCGGACCGGGATAGCACAGATACGCAGTATTTT.

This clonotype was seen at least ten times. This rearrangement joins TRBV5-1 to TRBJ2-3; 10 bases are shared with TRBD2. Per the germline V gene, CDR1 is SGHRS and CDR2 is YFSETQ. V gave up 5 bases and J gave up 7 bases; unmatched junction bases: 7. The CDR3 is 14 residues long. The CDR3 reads CASRRTSGTYTQYF. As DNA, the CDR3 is TGCGCCAGCAGGAGGACTAGCGGTACTTATACGCAGTATTTT. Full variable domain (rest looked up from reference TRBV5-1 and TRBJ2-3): KAGVTQTPRYLIKTRGQQVTLSCSPISGHRSVSWYQQTPGQGLQFLFEYFSETQRNKGNFPGRFSGRQFSNSRSEMNVSTLELGDSALYLCASRRTSGTYTQYFGPGTRLTVL.

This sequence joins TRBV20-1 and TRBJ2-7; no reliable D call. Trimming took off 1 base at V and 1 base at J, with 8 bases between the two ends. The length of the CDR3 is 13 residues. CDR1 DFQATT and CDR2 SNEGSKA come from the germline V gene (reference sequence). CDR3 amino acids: CSARATDSYEQYF. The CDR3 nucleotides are TGCAGTGCTAGAGCCACCGATTCCTACGAGCAGTACTTC.

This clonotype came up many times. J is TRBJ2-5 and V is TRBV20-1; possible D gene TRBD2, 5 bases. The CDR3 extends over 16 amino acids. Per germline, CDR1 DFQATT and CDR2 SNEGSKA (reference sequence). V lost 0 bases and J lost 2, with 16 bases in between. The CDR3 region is CSARDFTRTVQETQYF. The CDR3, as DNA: TGCAGTGCTAGAGATTTCACCCGGACTGTTCAAGAGACCCAGTACTTC.

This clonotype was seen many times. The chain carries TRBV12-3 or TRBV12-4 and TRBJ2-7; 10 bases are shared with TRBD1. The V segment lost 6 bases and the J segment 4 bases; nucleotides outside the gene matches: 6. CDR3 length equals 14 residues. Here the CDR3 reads CASRIGTGDYEQYF. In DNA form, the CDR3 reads TGTGCCAGCAGGATCGGGACAGGGGATTACGAGCAGTACTTC.

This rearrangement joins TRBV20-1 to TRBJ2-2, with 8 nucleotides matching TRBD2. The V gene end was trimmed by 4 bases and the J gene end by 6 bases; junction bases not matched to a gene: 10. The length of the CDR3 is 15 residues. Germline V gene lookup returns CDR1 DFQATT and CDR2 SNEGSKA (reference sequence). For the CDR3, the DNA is TGCAGTGCTACTGGAGCGGGAGAATCGGCCGGGGAGCTGTTTTTT. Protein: CSATGAGESAGELFF.

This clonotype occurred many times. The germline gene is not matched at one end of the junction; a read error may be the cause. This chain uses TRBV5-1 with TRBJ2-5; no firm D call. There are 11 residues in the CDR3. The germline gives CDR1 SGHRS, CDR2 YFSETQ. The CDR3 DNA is TGTGCCAGCAGTTTAGAAGAGACCCAGTACTTC. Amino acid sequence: CASSLEETQYF.

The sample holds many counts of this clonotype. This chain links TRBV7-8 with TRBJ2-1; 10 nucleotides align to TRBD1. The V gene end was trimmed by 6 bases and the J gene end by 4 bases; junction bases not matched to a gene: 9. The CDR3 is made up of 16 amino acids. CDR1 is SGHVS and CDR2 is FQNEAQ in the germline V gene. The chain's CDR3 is CASSWDRGSFYNEQFF. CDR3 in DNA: TGTGCCAGCAGTTGGGACAGGGGATCGTTTTACAATGAGCAGTTCTTC.